A single sample is the source of the 25 T cell receptor beta chains below, sequenced in a study of neurological immune-mediated disorders. TCRdb redid the calling of the 5' RACE reads with MiXCR, one entry per CDR3 protein. The sample includes roughly 24,000 distinct CDR3 sequences, 10% to 15% seen only once; the top ten take around 14%. Sequencing input: PBMCs. The receptors originated from an older woman with HTLV-1-associated myelopathy (HAM/TSP).

At least ten counts were recorded for this clonotype. The J gene is TRBJ2-7, the V gene TRBV27; perhaps D is TRBD1 or TRBD2 (5 bases each). The germline gives CDR1 MNHEY, CDR2 SMNVEV (reference sequence). Trimming left V 6 bases short and J 4 bases short, with 19 bases between. The length of the CDR3 is 15 residues. CDR3: CASRVRGAYQYEQYF. CDR3 nucleotides: TGTGCCAGCAGGGTGAGAGGGGCGTACCAGTACGAGCAGTACTTC.

This clonotype has a count of ten or more. The chain is built from TRBV3-1 and TRBJ1-1; a weak D match, TRBD1 (5 bases). Per germline, CDR1 LGHDT and CDR2 YNNKEL (reference sequence). Trimming stripped 8 bases from V and 4 bases from J, with 8 bases between. CDR3 size: 11 residues. The chain's CDR3 is CASGGVTEAFF. The DNA of the CDR3 is TGTGCCAGCGGAGGGGTCACTGAAGCTTTCTTT.

This clonotype was observed at least ten times. This rearrangement joins TRBV20-1 to TRBJ2-1, with D perhaps matching TRBD1 (6 bases). The germline V and J ends were trimmed by 5 bases and 15 bases, with 17 bases remaining between them. The CDR3 totals 11 residues. The V gene's germline CDR1 is DFQATT and CDR2 SNEGSKA (reference sequence). The CDR3 DNA reads TGCAGTGCTGAGGACCCCTGGGGGCGGTTCTTC. Its protein is CSAEDPWGRFF.

In this sample, this clonotype turned up many times. The rearrangement joins TRBV27 to TRBJ1-1, with D perhaps matching TRBD1 (5 bases). The V and J ends lost 0 bases and 0 bases respectively, with 8 bases between them. Germline V lookup: CDR1 MNHEY, CDR2 SMNVEV (reference sequence). The CDR3 is 15 residues long. The CDR3 sequence is CASSLSGRVNTEAFF. The CDR3 nucleotides are TGTGCCAGCAGTTTATCGGGCAGGGTGAACACTGAAGCTTTCTTT.

Ten or more counts support this clonotype. The chain recombines TRBV5-8 with TRBJ2-1; 10 bases are a match to TRBD1. Germline assignment: CDR1 SGHTS and CDR2 YDEGEE. There are 17 residues in the CDR3. Trimming took 4 bases from V and 0 from J; bases not matched to a gene: 7. CDR3 region: CASSHQWTGGSYNEQFF. CDR3 DNA: TGTGCCAGCAGCCATCAATGGACAGGGGGCTCCTACAATGAGCAGTTCTTC.

This chain links TRBV20-1 with TRBJ1-2; 9 nucleotides match TRBD1. Germline assignment: CDR1 DFQATT and CDR2 SNEGSKA (reference sequence). CDR3 length equals 16 residues. The junction had 21 bases not matched to a gene; V was cut back by 8 bases and J by 8 bases. DNA for the CDR3: TGCAGTTGCCATAGCCGGGACAGGGAAGGTTTGCCCGGCTACACCTTC. As protein: CSCHSRDREGLPGYTF.

This clonotype was observed at least ten times. The V and J genes are TRBV5-1 and TRBJ2-1, with TRBD2 matching over 7 bases. The V and J ends lost 2 bases and 8 bases, in that order; junction bases with no gene match: 7. The CDR3 is made up of 14 amino acids. Per germline, CDR1 SGHRS and CDR2 YFSETQ. As DNA, the CDR3 is TGCGCCAGCAGCTTACCGGGGGGTGCGGATGAGCAGTTCTTC. This codes for CASSLPGGADEQFF.

The V and J genes are TRBV20-1 and TRBJ1-1, with TRBD1 as a possible D gene (6 bases). The CDR3 length is 15 residues. V was pared by 1 base and J by 0 bases, with 12 bases between. The germline CDR1 and CDR2 sequences are DFQATT and SNEGSKA (reference sequence). The CDR3 here is CSARGFRDMNTEAFF. The CDR3 coding sequence is TGCAGTGCTAGAGGTTTCCGGGACATGAACACTGAAGCTTTCTTT.

This clonotype was recorded many times. V usage is TRBV4-2 and J usage is TRBJ2-1, with 9 nucleotides matching TRBD1. The CDR3 consists of 14 residues. The ends lost 2 bases at V and 14 bases at J; junction bases unmatched: 10. Germline-derived CDR1 and CDR2 are LGHNA and YNFKEQ. CDR3 residues: CASSQPLGRQGEFF. CDR3 coding DNA: TGTGCCAGCAGCCAACCACTGGGCCGACAGGGGGAGTTCTTC.

Ten or more counts support this clonotype. A clone one base away is much larger, so this may be a read error. The rearrangement links TRBV4-3 to TRBJ1-2, with D unclear. The CDR3 spans 15 residues. Per germline, CDR1 LGHNA and CDR2 YSLEER. The CDR3, as DNA: TGCGCCAACAGCCCGCAAAGGGAGAGCAACTATGGCTACACCTTC. Its translation: CANSPQRESNYGYTF.

This clonotype has ten or more counts. The chain carries TRBV7-2 and TRBJ2-7; D is ambiguous. Trimming shortened V by 4 bases and J by 0 bases, and 13 bases separated the two germline ends. The CDR3 spans 15 residues. CDR1 and CDR2 (germline): SGHTA, FQGNSA. The DNA of the CDR3 is TGTGCCAGCAGCTCCGACGGGCTTTTCTCCTACGAGCAGTACTTC. Amino acids: CASSSDGLFSYEQYF. Full variable domain (remainder filled in from reference TRBV7-2 and TRBJ2-7): GAGVSQSPSNKVTEKGKDVELRCDPISGHTALYWYRQSLGQGLEFLIYFQGNSAPDKSGLPSDRFSAERTGGSVSTLTIQRTQQEDSAVYLCASSSDGLFSYEQYFGPGTRLTVT.

This clonotype is medium-sized (0.01 to 0.1%). The chain combines TRBV5-1 with TRBJ1-4; 7 nucleotides agree with TRBD1. The CDR3 length is 14 residues. After removal of 4 bases from V and 6 bases from J, the junction contained 6 bases not matched to a gene. Germline V CDR1 and CDR2: SGHRS, YFSETQ. Written as DNA, the CDR3 is TGCGCCAGCAGCATAACAGGGGTTGATGAAAAACTGTTTTTT. Its protein is CASSITGVDEKLFF.

This clonotype was recorded many times. The chain combines TRBV4-3 with TRBJ2-7, with D possibly being TRBD1 (6 bases). V was cut by 3 bases and J by 0 bases, with 12 bases left in between. Germline V gene sequence: CDR1 LGHNA, CDR2 YSLEER. The CDR3 loop spans 15 amino acids. The CDR3 sequence: CASSHARTASYEQYF. For the CDR3, the DNA is TGCGCCAGCAGCCATGCACGGACAGCCTCCTACGAGCAGTACTTC.

By sample share, this clonotype is medium-sized. The genes are TRBV20-1 and TRBJ2-2; D remains ambiguous. Germline lookup yields CDR1 DFQATT and CDR2 SNEGSKA (reference sequence). Trimming removed 2 bases at V and 2 bases at J, with 3 bases between. There are 12 residues in the CDR3. Here the CDR3 reads CSARFNTGELFF. The CDR3 coding sequence is TGCAGTGCTAGATTTAACACCGGGGAGCTGTTTTTT.

The chain's CDR3 is CSARDMNTEAFF. CDR3 in DNA: TGCAGTGCTAGGGACATGAACACTGAAGCTTTCTTT. This chain connects TRBV20-1 to TRBJ1-1, with a tentative D call TRBD1 (5 bases). Germline V gene sequence: CDR1 DFQATT, CDR2 SNEGSKA (reference sequence). The CDR3 length is 12 residues. V gave up 3 bases and J gave up 0 bases, with 5 bases separating them.

This clonotype showed up many times. The V gene is TRBV5-1, the J gene TRBJ2-3; possible D gene TRBD1, 5 bases. This CDR3 spans 13 amino acids. Germline CDR1 SGHRS, CDR2 YFSETQ. Trimming pared 2 bases from V and 5 bases from J, leaving 9 bases between. The CDR3 is CASSFPGKDTQYF. The CDR3 DNA reads as TGCGCCAGCAGCTTCCCAGGGAAAGATACGCAGTATTTT. Full variable domain (outside the CDR3, taken from reference TRBV5-1 and TRBJ2-3): KAGVTQTPRYLIKTRGQQVTLSCSPISGHRSVSWYQQTPGQGLQFLFEYFSETQRNKGNFPGRFSGRQFSNSRSEMNVSTLELGDSALYLCASSFPGKDTQYFGPGTRLTVL.

At least ten counts were recorded for this clonotype. The rearrangement links TRBV7-6 to TRBJ1-4, with TRBD1 identical over 8 bases. Trimming removed 5 bases from V and 8 bases from J; junction bases left unmatched: 10. The CDR3 contains 15 residues. From germline, CDR1 is SGHVS and CDR2 FNYEAQ. The CDR3 nucleotides are TGTGCCAGCAGCATCCCCGGACAGGGTGGCGAAAAACTGTTTTTT. Translated, it gives CASSIPGQGGEKLFF. Full variable domain (missing parts from reference TRBV7-6 and TRBJ1-4): GAGVSQSPRYKVTKRGQDVALRCDPISGHVSLYWYRQALGQGPEFLTYFNYEAQQDKSGLPNDRFSAERPEGSISTLTIQRTEQRDSAMYRCASSIPGQGGEKLFFGSGTQLSVL.

This clonotype came up many times. J is TRBJ1-6 and V is TRBV20-1; 9 bases align to TRBD1. Germline assignment: CDR1 DFQATT and CDR2 SNEGSKA (reference sequence). V shed 1 base, J shed 10 bases, and the junction held 8 bases outside the gene matches. The CDR3 covers 15 residues. The CDR3: CSARAPGTGSSPLHF. CDR3 bases: TGCAGTGCTAGAGCGCCCGGGACAGGGTCCTCACCCCTCCACTTT.

This clonotype has a count of ten or more. The chain has TRBV14 and TRBJ1-1; D remains ambiguous. This CDR3 has 15 amino acids. Germline V lookup: CDR1 SGHDN, CDR2 FVKESK. V lost 0 bases and J lost 0, with 8 bases in between. Here the CDR3 reads CASSQEKKMNTEAFF. CDR3 bases: TGTGCCAGCAGCCAAGAGAAGAAGATGAACACTGAAGCTTTCTTT.

This clonotype was counted at least ten times. The rearrangement joins TRBV10-3 to TRBJ1-1; possibly TRBD1 for D (6 bases). Between the trimmed V and J ends, which lost 6 bases and 5 bases, there was a span of 13 bases. Germline V CDR1 and CDR2: ENHRY, SYGVKD. This CDR3 has 13 residues. DNA of the CDR3: TGTGCCATCAGCGCAGGGGTGGAGACTGAAGCTTTCTTT. It yields the protein CAISAGVETEAFF.

In this sample, this clonotype is medium-sized (0.01 to 0.1%). An end of the junction differs from the germline gene, which may be a read error. V gene TRBV7-2 combines with J gene TRBJ1-2, with no clear D. The germline CDR1 and CDR2 sequences are SGHTA and FQGNSA. This CDR3 is built from 14 residues. The CDR3 spells CASSPARPGYVYTF. The CDR3 region has the DNA TGTGCCAGCAGCCCCGCCCGGCCAGGCTATGTCTACACCTTC. The whole variable domain, filled in from reference TRBV7-2 and TRBJ1-2, reads GAGVSQSPSNKVTEKGKDVELRCDPISGHTALYWYRQSLGQGLEFLIYFQGNSAPDKSGLPSDRFSAERTGGSVSTLTIQRTQQEDSAVYLCASSPARPGYVYTFGSGTRLTVV.

On this clonotype: This sequence may be a read error, since a much larger clone differs from it by one base. The V gene is TRBV14, the J gene TRBJ1-2, with D unresolved. Trimming removed 1 base from V and 6 bases from J, with 9 bases in between. Germline V gene data show CDR1 as SGHDN and CDR2 as FVKESK. This CDR3 has 13 residues. The DNA of the CDR3 is TGTGCCAGCAGCCAAGGTCCATTCGATGGCTACACCTTC. It is translated as CASSQGPFDGYTF.

There are many counts of this clonotype. V usage is TRBV20-1 and J usage is TRBJ2-3; 8 positions agree with TRBD2. V lost 3 bases, J lost 3 bases, and 11 bases stayed unmatched. This CDR3 is 16 amino acids long. Germline assignment: CDR1 DFQATT and CDR2 SNEGSKA (reference sequence). The CDR3 here is CSASYSGAVGTDTQYF. CDR3 DNA sequence: TGCAGTGCTAGTTATAGCGGGGCCGTTGGAACAGATACGCAGTATTTT.

About this clonotype: This may stem from a read error, because a much larger clone lies one nucleotide away. The chain carries TRBV20-1 and TRBJ2-1; no clear D gene. Germline V gene sequence: CDR1 DFQATT, CDR2 SNEGSKA (reference sequence). The CDR3 consists of 13 residues. CDR3 DNA sequence: TGCAGTGTTAGATACTATATAGGGATTGAGCAGTTCTTC. Amino acid sequence: CSVRYYIGIEQFF.

This clonotype was seen at least ten times. The chain employs TRBV7-2 and TRBJ2-1; 8 nucleotides line up with TRBD2. J lost 10 bases, V lost 5 bases, and 19 bases had no gene match. The germline CDR1 and CDR2 sequences are SGHTA and FQGNSA. The length of the CDR3 is 17 residues. CDR3 region: CASSPRPRGSGAKEQFF. In DNA form, the CDR3 reads TGTGCCAGCAGCCCACGCCCGCGGGGTAGCGGGGCCAAGGAGCAGTTCTTC.